This T cell receptor (beta chain) was sequenced in a study of blood T cell repertoires in COVID-19. V was shortened by 8 bases and J by 8 bases, with 13 bases between the two germline ends. Germline CDR1 and CDR2: SNHLY and FYNNEI. The CDR3 totals 12 residues. Method: immunoSEQ multiplex PCR; TCRdb's copy keeps in-frame clones and lacks some. This table has about 88,000 clones, around 90% appearing once. What was sequenced was peripheral blood. The source is a male donor with acute or convalescent COVID-19. The V call is TRBV2, the J call TRBJ2-1, with a possible D match to TRBD2 (5 bases). The CDR3 is CASGRRQDEQFF. CDR3 in DNA: TGTGCCAGCGGAAGGAGGCAGGATGAGCAGTTCTTC. The whole variable domain, remainder taken from reference TRBV2 and TRBJ2-1, is EPEVTQTPSHQVTQMGQEVILRCVPISNHLYFYWYRQILGQKVEFLVSFYNNEISEKSEIFDDQFSVERPDGSNFTLKIRSTKLEDSAMYFCASGRRQDEQFFGPGTRLTVL.